The TCR beta chain described here comes from a study of T cell changes during pregnancy in multiple sclerosis. This table comes from immunoSEQ multiplex PCR, and its TCRdb copy is limited to in-frame clones, with some not included. The sample has 75,000 to 80,000 clones, approximately 90% seen once; the top ten hold around 2%. Germline-derived CDR1 and CDR2 are SNHLY and FYNNEI. The CDR3 sequence is 12 residues long. Trimming at V came to 6 bases and at J to 5 bases, leaving 4 bases not matched to a gene. This TCR was sampled from a female donor with multiple sclerosis, enrolled in a pregnancy study. Here the sequenced sample was peripheral blood, taken before pregnancy. The chain couples TRBV2 to TRBJ2-7, with TRBD1 matching 7 bases. CDR3 DNA: TGTGCCAGCAGGACAGGGATACACGAGCAGTACTTC. Its translation: CASRTGIHEQYF.